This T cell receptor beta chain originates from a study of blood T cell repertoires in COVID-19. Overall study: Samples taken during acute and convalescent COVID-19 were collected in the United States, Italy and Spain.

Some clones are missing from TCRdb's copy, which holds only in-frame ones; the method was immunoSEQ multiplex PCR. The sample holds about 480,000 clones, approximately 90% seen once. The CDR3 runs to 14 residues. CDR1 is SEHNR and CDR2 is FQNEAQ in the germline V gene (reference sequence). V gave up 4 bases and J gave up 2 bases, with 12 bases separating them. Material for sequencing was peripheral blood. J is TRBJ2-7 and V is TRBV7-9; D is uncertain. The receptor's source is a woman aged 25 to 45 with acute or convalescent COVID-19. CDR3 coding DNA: TGTGCCAGCAGCTCCCCTCTCGGTACCTACGAGCAGTACTTC. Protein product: CASSSPLGTYEQYF.